The 32 T cell receptor beta chains reported below all come from one sample, sequenced in a study of OX40 agonist ivuxolimab in advanced cancers. Clones were read by immunoSEQ multiplex PCR, and TCRdb kept only the in-frame ones, dropping some. The sample contains about 24,000 clones, around four fifths of which appear only once. Material: CD4+ or CD8+ T cells sorted from blood, obtained in a trial of the OX40 agonist ivuxolimab. The receptors stem from an adult with an advanced solid tumor such as melanoma, head and neck, liver or kidney cancer.

CDR3 sequence: CASSGADGASTDTQYF. The CDR3 DNA sequence: TGTGCCAGCAGTGGAGCGGACGGTGCTAGCACAGATACGCAGTATTTT. This chain joins TRBV2 and TRBJ2-3; possible D gene TRBD2, 5 bases. CDR1 is SNHLY, CDR2 FYNNEI, per germline. This CDR3 contains 16 residues. V lost 4 bases and J lost 0, with 14 bases in between.

In this sample, this clone turned up a few times. The V and J genes are TRBV5-1 and TRBJ2-3; TRBD2 aligns across 10 bases. The germline V gene encodes CDR1 SGHRS and CDR2 YFSETQ. The CDR3 contains 16 residues. V was pared by 0 bases and J by 3 bases, with 4 bases of the junction left unmatched. The CDR3 DNA reads TGCGCCAGCAGCTTGGTCGAGCGGGGGGGTACAGATACGCAGTATTTT. It translates to CASSLVERGGTDTQYF. Supplemented by reference TRBV5-1 and TRBJ2-3, the full variable domain reads KAGVTQTPRYLIKTRGQQVTLSCSPISGHRSVSWYQQTPGQGLQFLFEYFSETQRNKGNFPGRFSGRQFSNSRSEMNVSTLELGDSALYLCASSLVERGGTDTQYFGPGTRLTVL.

The chain carries TRBV21-1 and TRBJ2-2; the table gives TRBD1 as D, unverified against the DNA. TRBV21-1 represents a pseudogene. This CDR3 has 15 residues. DNA of the CDR3: TGTGCCAGCAGCAATGGGGCCTTGAACACCGGGGAGCTGTTTTTT. This sequence encodes CASSNGALNTGELFF.

The chain employs TRBV6-5 and TRBJ1-4; 10 nucleotides align to TRBD1. The V gene end was trimmed by 6 bases and the J gene end by 8 bases; junction bases not matched to a gene: 6. This CDR3 comprises 14 residues. Per germline, CDR1 MNHEY and CDR2 SVGAGI. In DNA, the CDR3 is TGTGCCAGCAGACGGGACAGGGGAGTGGAAAAACTGTTTTTT. Translation gives CASRRDRGVEKLFF.

The chain recombines TRBV27 with TRBJ2-5; unclear D gene. Deletions cut 0 bases from V and 3 bases from J, with 8 bases between. The CDR3 length is 14 residues. Germline loops: CDR1 MNHEY, CDR2 SMNVEV (reference sequence). CDR3 residues: CASSLSATEETQYF. The CDR3 bases are TGTGCCAGCAGTTTATCGGCGACGGAAGAGACCCAGTACTTC.

The chain couples TRBV9 to TRBJ2-1, with D hard to call. The ends were cut back, 4 bases at V and 2 bases at J, with 13 bases in the middle. The CDR3 is 15 amino acids. CDR1 is SGDLS and CDR2 is YYNGEE in the germline V gene. CDR3 sequence (DNA): TGTGCCAGCAGCTTGAGTAACTCAGCCTACAATGAGCAGTTCTTC. Residues: CASSLSNSAYNEQFF.

V usage is TRBV10-3 and J usage is TRBJ2-5; 8 bases fit TRBD1. The CDR3 length is 14 residues. V was clipped by 6 bases and J by 0 bases; unmatched bases: 3. CDR1 is ENHRY and CDR2 is SYGVKD in the germline V gene. The CDR3 nucleotides read TGTGCCATCAGAGGACAGGGCGACCAAGAGACCCAGTACTTC. This codes for CAIRGQGDQETQYF.

This chain connects TRBV9 to TRBJ2-5, with D maybe TRBD2 (6 bases). V lost 3 bases and J 2 bases, leaving 8 bases between the germline ends. Germline CDR1 is SGDLS and CDR2 is YYNGEE. The CDR3 runs 13 residues. CDR3 amino acids: CASSGGDQETQYF. In nucleotides, the CDR3 is TGTGCCAGCAGCGGGGGGGATCAAGAGACCCAGTACTTC.

The V and J genes are TRBV9 and TRBJ2-3; 9 nucleotides match TRBD1. V shed 3 bases and J 3 bases; nucleotides not matched to a gene: 8. The germline V gene has CDR1 SGDLS and CDR2 YYNGEE. This CDR3 has 16 amino acids. The CDR3 here is CASSARLGTGTDTQYF. The CDR3 nucleotides read TGTGCCAGCAGCGCCCGGCTGGGGACAGGGACAGATACGCAGTATTTT.

Only a few counts were recorded for this clone. The gene calls are TRBV28 and TRBJ1-3, with D unresolved. From germline, CDR1 is MDHEN and CDR2 SYDVKM. This CDR3 is built from 16 residues. With 1 base removed from V and 0 bases from J, the gap between germline ends came to 10 bases. This CDR3 reads CASSLLFGSSGNTIYF. Here the CDR3 DNA reads TGTGCCAGCAGTTTATTGTTTGGAAGCTCTGGAAACACCATATATTTT.

The chain couples TRBV2 to TRBJ2-1; possible D gene TRBD1, 6 bases. V lost 8 bases and J 0 bases, leaving 20 bases between the germline ends. Germline V gene data show CDR1 as SNHLY and CDR2 as FYNNEI. The CDR3 is made up of 17 amino acids. CDR3 sequence reads: CASDLTGTRSSYNEQFF. CDR3 nucleotide sequence: TGTGCCAGCGACCTTACTGGGACAAGGAGCTCCTACAATGAGCAGTTCTTC. The full variable domain, rest sourced from reference TRBV2 and TRBJ2-1, is EPEVTQTPSHQVTQMGQEVILRCVPISNHLYFYWYRQILGQKVEFLVSFYNNEISEKSEIFDDQFSVERPDGSNFTLKIRSTKLEDSAMYFCASDLTGTRSSYNEQFFGPGTRLTVL.

The chain is built from TRBV9 and TRBJ2-3; 7 bases match TRBD1. Per the germline V gene, CDR1 is SGDLS and CDR2 is YYNGEE. This CDR3 is 12 amino acids long. The trim removed 1 base at V and 9 bases at J, leaving 2 bases unmatched. Here the CDR3 reads CASSVRTGTQYF. CDR3 sequence (DNA): TGTGCCAGCAGCGTACGGACAGGCACGCAGTATTTT. Drawing the rest from reference TRBV9 and TRBJ2-3, the complete variable domain is DSGVTQTPKHLITATGQRVTLRCSPRSGDLSVYWYQQSLDQGLQFLIQYYNGEERAKGNILERFSAQQFPDLHSELNLSSLELGDSALYFCASSVRTGTQYFGPGTRLTVL.

The J gene is TRBJ2-1, the V gene TRBV5-4; the D gene is possibly TRBD2 (7 bases). CDR1 is SGHNT and CDR2 is YYREEE in the germline V gene (reference sequence). This CDR3 is 18 amino acids long. The V end lost 4 bases, the J end lost 0 bases, and 20 bases lay between the germline ends. CDR3 in amino acids: CASSPRGQSGSSYNEQFF. DNA for the CDR3: TGTGCCAGCAGCCCGCGGGGGCAGTCGGGGAGCTCCTACAATGAGCAGTTCTTC. Using reference TRBV5-4 and TRBJ2-1 for the parts outside the CDR3, the full variable domain is ETGVTQSPTHLIKTRGQQVTLRCSSQSGHNTVSWYQQALGQGPQFIFQYYREEENGRGNFPPRFSGLQFPNYSSELNVNALELDDSALYLCASSPRGQSGSSYNEQFFGPGTRLTVL.

The rearrangement uses TRBV7-2 and TRBJ2-1; TRBD2 matches 7 bases. The CDR3 runs to 16 residues. Germline assignment: CDR1 SGHTA and CDR2 FQGNSA. After removal of 0 bases from V and 1 base from J, the junction contained 3 bases not matched to a gene. CDR3 bases: TGTGCCAGCAGCTTAGCGGGGCGGGGGTCCTACAATGAGCAGTTCTTC. It is translated as CASSLAGRGSYNEQFF.

This chain joins TRBV14 and TRBJ1-1; a weak D match, TRBD1 (5 bases). The germline V gene encodes CDR1 SGHDN and CDR2 FVKESK. The V end lost 0 bases, the J end lost 4 bases, and 12 bases lay between the germline ends. The CDR3 is made up of 15 amino acids. CDR3: CASSQDRVGGTEAFF. CDR3 nucleotide sequence: TGTGCCAGCAGCCAAGATCGTGTTGGGGGCACTGAAGCTTTCTTT.

The chain employs TRBV19 and TRBJ2-2; 12 bases map to TRBD2. Germline lookup yields CDR1 LNHDA and CDR2 SQIVND (reference sequence). The CDR3 has 13 amino acids. Losses at the gene ends were 10 bases for V and 6 bases for J; bases not matched to a gene: 3. The CDR3 DNA follows: TGTGCCATACTAGCGGGGGGCTCCGGGGAGCTGTTTTTT. Translation gives CAILAGGSGELFF.

The chain has TRBV18 and TRBJ2-3; weak D call: TRBD2 (6 bases). The germline V gene has CDR1 KGHSH and CDR2 LQKENI. The CDR3 spans 15 residues. V was clipped by 2 bases and J by 4 bases, with 13 bases between them. The CDR3: CASSPRDSGADTQYF. CDR3 nucleotides: TGTGCCAGCTCACCAAGGGACTCCGGGGCAGATACGCAGTATTTT.

The chain joins TRBV6-6 to TRBJ1-6, with TRBD1 matching 7 bases. Germline values: CDR1 MNHNY, CDR2 SVGAGI (reference sequence). The J segment lost 7 bases and the V segment lost 6 bases, leaving 9 bases of the junction unmatched. This CDR3 has 15 amino acids. The CDR3, as DNA: TGTGCCAGCAGACCCACAGGGGCAGGGAATTCACCCCTCCACTTT. As protein: CASRPTGAGNSPLHF.

V usage is TRBV28 and J usage is TRBJ1-3, with TRBD1 matching 8 bases. V trimming: 3 bases; J trimming: 4 bases; junction bases outside the gene matches: 5. The CDR3 runs to 15 residues. Germline V lookup: CDR1 MDHEN, CDR2 SYDVKM. CDR3 sequence reads: CASSLTGVEGNTIYF. The DNA for the CDR3 is TGTGCCAGCAGTTTGACAGGGGTGGAAGGAAACACCATATATTTT. Full variable domain (missing parts from reference TRBV28 and TRBJ1-3): DVKVTQSSRYLVKRTGEKVFLECVQDMDHENMFWYRQDPGLGLRLIYFSYDVKMKEKGDIPEGYSVSREKKERFSLILESASTNQTSMYLCASSLTGVEGNTIYFGEGSWLTVV.

The rearrangement links TRBV4-2 to TRBJ2-3; TRBD2 aligns across 8 bases. The CDR3 consists of 16 residues. Germline V CDR1 and CDR2: LGHNA, YNFKEQ. V lost 0 bases and J lost 6; bases outside the gene matches: 8. The CDR3 region has the DNA TGTGCCAGCAGCCAAGAAGCGGGAGAGGGGAGTGATACGCAGTATTTT. It is translated as CASSQEAGEGSDTQYF.

For this clone: The sample carries other DNA sequences with the same CDR3. The chain combines TRBV7-2 with TRBJ1-1; D remains ambiguous. In germline, CDR1 is SGHTA, CDR2 FQGNSA. Trimming left V 2 bases short and J 1 base short, with 11 bases between. There are 15 residues in the CDR3. CDR3 sequence reads: CASSLLDLGNTEAFF. In DNA, the CDR3 is TGTGCCAGCAGCTTATTGGACCTCGGGAACACTGAAGCTTTCTTT.

This chain links TRBV5-4 with TRBJ1-1; no clear D. The CDR3 covers 14 residues. V lost 3 bases, J lost 1 base, and 10 bases lay in between. CDR1 and CDR2 from the germline V gene are SGHNT and YYREEE (reference sequence). CDR3 nucleotide sequence: TGTGCCAGCAGCTCGGTCGGGAGGAACACTGAAGCTTTCTTT. Protein sequence: CASSSVGRNTEAFF.

In this sample, this clone turned up a few times. The chain combines TRBV27 with TRBJ1-6; D gene ambiguous. V was pared by 7 bases and J by 8 bases, with 9 bases between. From germline, CDR1 is MNHEY and CDR2 SMNVEV (reference sequence). The CDR3 is 12 residues long. The CDR3 is CASKEGYSPLHF. Here the CDR3 DNA reads TGTGCCAGCAAGGAGGGTTATTCACCCCTCCACTTT.

The genes are TRBV5-6 and TRBJ2-3; D is undetermined. The CDR3 has 12 residues. Germline CDR1 reads SGHDT; CDR2 reads YYEEEE. Trimming took 5 bases from V and 8 from J, leaving 12 bases between them. The DNA of the CDR3 is TGTGCCAGCAGTCCTAGTCTCGGTACGCAGTATTTT. This translates into CASSPSLGTQYF. The full variable domain, completed using reference TRBV5-6 and TRBJ2-3, is DAGVTQSPTHLIKTRGQQVTLRCSPKSGHDTVSWYQQALGQGPQFIFQYYEEEERQRGNFPDRFSGHQFPNYSSELNVNALLLGDSALYLCASSPSLGTQYFGPGTRLTVL.

V and J are TRBV27 and TRBJ2-3; 7 bases match TRBD1. Trimming removed 1 base from V and 2 bases from J; junction bases left unmatched: 6. The CDR3 covers 16 residues. Germline V gene data show CDR1 as MNHEY and CDR2 as SMNVEV (reference sequence). CDR3 DNA: TGTGCCAGCAGTTTATTCTCCAGGGGGTACACAGATACGCAGTATTTT. This codes for CASSLFSRGYTDTQYF.

The rearrangement joins TRBV28 to TRBJ1-4; D uncertain. The CDR3 runs 12 residues. V was trimmed by 0 bases and J by 7 bases, leaving 3 bases between them. Germline V gene sequence: CDR1 MDHEN, CDR2 SYDVKM. CDR3 in amino acids: CASSLWSEKLFF. CDR3 nucleotide sequence: TGTGCCAGCAGTTTATGGAGTGAAAAACTGTTTTTT.

This rearrangement joins TRBV6-1 to TRBJ1-5; the D gene is possibly TRBD1 (6 bases). Germline CDR1 and CDR2: MNHNS and SASEGT. The CDR3 covers 16 residues. Trimming left V 4 bases short and J 0 bases short, with 13 bases between. CDR3 amino acids: CASSVGRGDSNQPQHF. The CDR3 DNA reads as TGTGCCAGCAGTGTGGGCAGGGGAGATAGCAATCAGCCCCAGCATTTT.

The rearrangement links TRBV2 to TRBJ2-3; 7 bases are shared with TRBD1. The CDR3 is made up of 14 amino acids. Germline assignment: CDR1 SNHLY and CDR2 FYNNEI. After removal of 6 bases from V and 8 bases from J, the junction contained 11 bases not matched to a gene. CDR3 in amino acids: CASSITQDRPTQYF. CDR3 coding DNA: TGTGCCAGCAGCATCACCCAGGACAGGCCTACGCAGTATTTT. Full variable domain (outside the CDR3, taken from reference TRBV2 and TRBJ2-3): EPEVTQTPSHQVTQMGQEVILRCVPISNHLYFYWYRQILGQKVEFLVSFYNNEISEKSEIFDDQFSVERPDGSNFTLKIRSTKLEDSAMYFCASSITQDRPTQYFGPGTRLTVL.

The rearrangement uses TRBV6-6 and TRBJ1-3; D is perhaps TRBD1 (6 bases). Germline CDR1 and CDR2: MNHNY and SVGAGI (reference sequence). The CDR3 consists of 14 residues. Trimming left V 8 bases short and J 5 bases short, with 16 bases between. CDR3 sequence reads: CASRGGDTRNTIYF. Here the CDR3 DNA reads TGTGCCAGCCGAGGGGGAGATACGAGAAACACCATATATTTT.

This clone has just one count. Other DNA sequences in this sample translate to the same CDR3. The chain employs TRBV5-1 and TRBJ2-3; 9 bases map to TRBD2. The length of the CDR3 is 16 residues. With 0 bases clipped from V and 3 bases from J, the junction kept 5 bases outside the gene matches. Germline V gene sequence: CDR1 SGHRS, CDR2 YFSETQ. CDR3 in DNA: TGCGCCAGCAGCTTGGTCGCGCGGGGGGGTACAGATACGCAGTATTTT. Translated, it gives CASSLVARGGTDTQYF. Together with reference TRBV5-1 and TRBJ2-3, the CDR3 gives the full variable domain: KAGVTQTPRYLIKTRGQQVTLSCSPISGHRSVSWYQQTPGQGLQFLFEYFSETQRNKGNFPGRFSGRQFSNSRSEMNVSTLELGDSALYLCASSLVARGGTDTQYFGPGTRLTVL.

The CDR3 DNA is TGTGCCAGCACACCTCGGGGGCAGGGATCCTCCTACGAGCAGTACTTC. Translated, it gives CASTPRGQGSSYEQYF. The chain is built from TRBV13 and TRBJ2-7; D may correspond to TRBD1 or TRBD2 (6 bases each). Per the germline V gene, CDR1 is PRHDT and CDR2 is FYEKMQ (reference sequence). The V and J ends lost 7 bases and 0 bases respectively, with 19 bases between them. This CDR3 is built from 16 residues. The complete variable domain, with remaining parts taken from reference TRBV13 and TRBJ2-7, reads AAGVIQSPRHLIKEKRETATLKCYPIPRHDTVYWYQQGPGQDPQFLISFYEKMQSDKGSIPDRFSAQQFSDYHSELNMSSLELGDSALYFCASTPRGQGSSYEQYFGPGTRLTVT.

The chain joins TRBV7-9 to TRBJ1-5; no firm D call. The V gene lost 2 bases and the J gene lost 4 bases, with 6 bases spanning the gap. CDR3 length: 13 residues. CDR1 is SEHNR and CDR2 is FQNEAQ in the germline V gene (reference sequence). The CDR3 DNA follows: TGTGCCAGCAGCTTAACCGTTAATCAGCCCCAGCATTTT. It specifies CASSLTVNQPQHF. Full variable domain (remainder filled in from reference TRBV7-9 and TRBJ1-5): DTGVSQNPRHKITKRGQNVTFRCDPISEHNRLYWYRQTLGQGPEFLTYFQNEAQLEKSRLLSDRFSAERPKGSFSTLEIQRTEQGDSAMYLCASSLTVNQPQHFGDGTRLSIL.